This T cell receptor beta chain was profiled in a study of technical replicates of blood from a handful of donors. Repertoires were generated with immunoSEQ multiplex PCR, while TCRdb's copy carries only in-frame clones and drops some. Found here are more than 75,000 clones, roughly 94% of them singletons; the top ten hold roughly 0.22%. The V gene lost 4 bases and the J gene lost 2 bases, with 11 bases spanning the gap. This CDR3 is 14 amino acids long. Germline CDR1 SGHRS, CDR2 YFSETQ. This receptor was taken from a human donor in good health. Specimen: T cells isolated from PBMCs. The rearrangement links TRBV5-1 to TRBJ2-3; D is perhaps TRBD1 (5 bases). The CDR3 sequence is CASSNTQDTDTQYF. The DNA for the CDR3 is TGCGCCAGCAGCAACACACAGGACACAGATACGCAGTATTTT.